This T cell receptor (beta chain) was obtained from a study of blood T cell repertoires in COVID-19. From germline, CDR1 is SGHNT and CDR2 YYREEE (reference sequence). V shed 0 bases, J shed 1 base, and the junction held 6 bases outside the gene matches. This CDR3 contains 17 residues. Assay: immunoSEQ multiplex PCR; the TCRdb copy retains only in-frame clones and omits some. This table holds roughly 220,000 clones, around four fifths found once. The receptor's source is a man in his forties who had recovered from COVID-19. V usage is TRBV5-4 and J usage is TRBJ2-2, with TRBD2 matching over 7 bases. Sequenced material: PBMCs or T cells enriched from blood (not recorded which). The CDR3 region is CASSLGPSGENTGELFF. Here the CDR3 DNA reads TGTGCCAGCAGCTTGGGACCGAGCGGGGAGAACACCGGGGAGCTGTTTTTT.